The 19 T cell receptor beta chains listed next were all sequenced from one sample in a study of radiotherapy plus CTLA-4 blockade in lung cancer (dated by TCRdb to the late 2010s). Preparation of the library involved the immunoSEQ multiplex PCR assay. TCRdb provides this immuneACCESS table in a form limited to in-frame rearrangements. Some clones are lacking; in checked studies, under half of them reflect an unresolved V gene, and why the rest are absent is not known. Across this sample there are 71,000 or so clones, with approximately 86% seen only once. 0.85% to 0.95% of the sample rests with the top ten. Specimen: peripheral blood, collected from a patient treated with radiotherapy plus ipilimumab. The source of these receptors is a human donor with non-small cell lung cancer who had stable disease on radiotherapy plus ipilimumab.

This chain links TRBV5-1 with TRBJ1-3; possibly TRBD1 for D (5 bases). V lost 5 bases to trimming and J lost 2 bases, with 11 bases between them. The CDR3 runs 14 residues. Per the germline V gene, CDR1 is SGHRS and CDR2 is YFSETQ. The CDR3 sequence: CASSSGTPGNTIYF. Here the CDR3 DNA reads TGCGCCAGCAGTTCCGGGACCCCTGGAAACACCATATATTTT.

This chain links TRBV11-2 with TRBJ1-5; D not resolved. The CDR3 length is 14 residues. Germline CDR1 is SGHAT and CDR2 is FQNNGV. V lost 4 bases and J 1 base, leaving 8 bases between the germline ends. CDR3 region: CASSSTSSNQPQHF. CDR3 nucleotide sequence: TGTGCCAGCAGCTCCACGTCGAGCAATCAGCCCCAGCATTTT.

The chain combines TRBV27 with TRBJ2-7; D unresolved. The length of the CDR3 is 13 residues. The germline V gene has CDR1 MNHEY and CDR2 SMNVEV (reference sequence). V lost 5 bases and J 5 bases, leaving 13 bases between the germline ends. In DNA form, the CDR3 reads TGTGCCAGCAGTCGGCTTCGCGGAGACGAGCAGTACTTC. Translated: CASSRLRGDEQYF.

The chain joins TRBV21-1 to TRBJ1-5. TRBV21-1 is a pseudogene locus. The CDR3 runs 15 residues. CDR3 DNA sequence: TGTGCCAGCAGCAAAGACTACATTAGCAATCAGCCCCAGCATTTT. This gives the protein CASSKDYISNQPQHF.

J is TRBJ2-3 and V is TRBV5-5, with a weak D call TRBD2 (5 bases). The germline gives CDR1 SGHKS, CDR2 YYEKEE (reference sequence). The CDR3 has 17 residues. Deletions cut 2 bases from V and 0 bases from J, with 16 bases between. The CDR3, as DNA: TGTGCCAGCAGCTTAAGTTTGGAGGAAACTAGCACAGATACGCAGTATTTT. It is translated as CASSLSLEETSTDTQYF.

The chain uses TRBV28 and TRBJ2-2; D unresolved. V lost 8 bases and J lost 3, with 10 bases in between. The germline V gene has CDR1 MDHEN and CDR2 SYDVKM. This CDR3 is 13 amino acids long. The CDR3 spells CASQPLDTGELFF. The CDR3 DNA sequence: TGTGCCAGCCAACCCTTGGACACCGGGGAGCTGTTTTTT.

The DNA for the CDR3 is TGCGCCAGCAGCCCTGCACGGGGGTTGGCCAACGTCCTGACTTTC. Translated: CASSPARGLANVLTF. The rearrangement joins TRBV5-1 to TRBJ2-6; D possibly corresponds to TRBD2 (6 bases). There are 15 residues in the CDR3. V lost 4 bases and J 6 bases, leaving 14 bases between the germline ends. Germline V gene data show CDR1 as SGHRS and CDR2 as YFSETQ.

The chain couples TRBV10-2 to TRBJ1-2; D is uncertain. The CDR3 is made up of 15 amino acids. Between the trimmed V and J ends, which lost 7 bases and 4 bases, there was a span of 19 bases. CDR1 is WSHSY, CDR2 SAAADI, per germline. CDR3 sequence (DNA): TGCGCCAGCAATGTCGGGCCGGGGTTTTTCTATGGCTACACCTTC. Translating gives CASNVGPGFFYGYTF.

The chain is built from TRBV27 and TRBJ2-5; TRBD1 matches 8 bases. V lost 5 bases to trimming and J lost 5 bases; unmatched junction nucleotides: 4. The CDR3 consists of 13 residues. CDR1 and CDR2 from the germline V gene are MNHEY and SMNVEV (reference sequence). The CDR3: CASSMTGVETQYF. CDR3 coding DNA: TGTGCCAGCAGTATGACAGGGGTCGAGACCCAGTACTTC.

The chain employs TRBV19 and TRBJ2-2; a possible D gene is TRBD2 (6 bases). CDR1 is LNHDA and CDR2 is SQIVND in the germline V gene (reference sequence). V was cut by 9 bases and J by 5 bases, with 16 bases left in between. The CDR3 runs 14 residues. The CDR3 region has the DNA TGTGCCAGCCAGGTACTAGCTAGTACCGGGGAGCTGTTTTTT. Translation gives CASQVLASTGELFF.

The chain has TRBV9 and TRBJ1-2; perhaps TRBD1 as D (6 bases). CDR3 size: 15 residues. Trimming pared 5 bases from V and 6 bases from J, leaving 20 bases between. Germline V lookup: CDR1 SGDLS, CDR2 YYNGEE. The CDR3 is CASSGWGAGEDGYTF. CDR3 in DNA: TGTGCCAGCAGTGGTTGGGGCGCAGGGGAGGATGGCTACACCTTC. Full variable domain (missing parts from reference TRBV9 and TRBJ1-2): DSGVTQTPKHLITATGQRVTLRCSPRSGDLSVYWYQQSLDQGLQFLIQYYNGEERAKGNILERFSAQQFPDLHSELNLSSLELGDSALYFCASSGWGAGEDGYTFGSGTRLTVV.

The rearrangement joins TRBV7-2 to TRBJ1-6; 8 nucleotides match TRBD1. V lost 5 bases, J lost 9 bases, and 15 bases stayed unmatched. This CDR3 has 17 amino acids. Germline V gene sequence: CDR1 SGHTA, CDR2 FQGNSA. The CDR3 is CASSRGPTGVEGSPLHF. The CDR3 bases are TGTGCCAGCAGCCGAGGCCCGACAGGGGTGGAAGGTTCACCCCTCCACTTT. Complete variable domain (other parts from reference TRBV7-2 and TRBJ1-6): GAGVSQSPSNKVTEKGKDVELRCDPISGHTALYWYRQSLGQGLEFLIYFQGNSAPDKSGLPSDRFSAERTGGSVSTLTIQRTQQEDSAVYLCASSRGPTGVEGSPLHFGNGTRLTVT.

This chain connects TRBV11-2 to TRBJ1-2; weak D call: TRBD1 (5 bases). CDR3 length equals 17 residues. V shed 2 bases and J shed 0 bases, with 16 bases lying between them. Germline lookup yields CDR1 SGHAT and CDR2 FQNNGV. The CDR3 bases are TGTGCCAGCAGCTTACTACGAAGGGGAGGGTCTAACTATGGCTACACCTTC. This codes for CASSLLRRGGSNYGYTF.

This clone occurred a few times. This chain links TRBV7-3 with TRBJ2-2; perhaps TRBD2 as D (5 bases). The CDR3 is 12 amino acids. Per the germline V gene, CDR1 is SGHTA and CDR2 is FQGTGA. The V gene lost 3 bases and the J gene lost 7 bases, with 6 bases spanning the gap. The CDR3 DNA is TGTGCCAGCAGCTTTGGACTCGGGGAGCTGTTTTTT. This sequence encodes CASSFGLGELFF.

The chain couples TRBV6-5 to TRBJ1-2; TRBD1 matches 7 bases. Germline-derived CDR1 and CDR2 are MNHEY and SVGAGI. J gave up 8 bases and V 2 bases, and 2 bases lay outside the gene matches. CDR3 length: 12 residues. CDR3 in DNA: TGTGCCAGCAGTTACAGGGGGCAGGGCTACACCTTC. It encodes CASSYRGQGYTF.

The CDR3 reads CASTSWGGKGYGYTF. The CDR3 bases are TGTGCCAGCACCTCCTGGGGGGGAAAAGGCTATGGCTACACCTTC. This chain uses TRBV7-2 with TRBJ1-2; D might be TRBD1 (5 bases). Germline CDR1 and CDR2: SGHTA and FQGNSA. The CDR3 runs 15 residues. Trimming left V 7 bases short and J 4 bases short, with 19 bases between.

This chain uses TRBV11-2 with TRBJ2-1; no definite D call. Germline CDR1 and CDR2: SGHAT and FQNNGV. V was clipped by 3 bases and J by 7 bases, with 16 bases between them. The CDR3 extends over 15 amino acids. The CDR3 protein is CASSFQTEPRNEQFF. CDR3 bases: TGTGCCAGCAGCTTCCAAACCGAGCCCCGGAATGAGCAGTTCTTC.

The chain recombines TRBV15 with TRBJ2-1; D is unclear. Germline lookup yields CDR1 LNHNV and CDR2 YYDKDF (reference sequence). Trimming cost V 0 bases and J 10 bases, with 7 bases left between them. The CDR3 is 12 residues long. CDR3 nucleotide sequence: TGTGCCACCAGCAGAGATCGGTACGAGCAGTTCTTC. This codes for CATSRDRYEQFF.

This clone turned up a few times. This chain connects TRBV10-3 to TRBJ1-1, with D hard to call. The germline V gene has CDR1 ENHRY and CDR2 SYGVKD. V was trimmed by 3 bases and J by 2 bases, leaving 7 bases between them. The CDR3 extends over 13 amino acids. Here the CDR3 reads CAISDQSNTEAFF. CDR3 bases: TGTGCCATCAGTGATCAGAGCAACACTGAAGCTTTCTTT.